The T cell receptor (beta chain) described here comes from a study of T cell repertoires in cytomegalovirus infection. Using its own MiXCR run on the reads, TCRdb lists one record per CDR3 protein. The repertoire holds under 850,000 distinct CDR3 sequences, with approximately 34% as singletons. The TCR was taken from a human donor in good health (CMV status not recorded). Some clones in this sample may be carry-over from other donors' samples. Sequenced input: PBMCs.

The CDR3, as DNA: TGCGCCAGCAGCCACCCAGGGGGTTCCTACGAGCAGTACTTC. Translating gives CASSHPGGSYEQYF. The chain recombines TRBV4-3 with TRBJ2-7, with TRBD1 identical over 7 bases. The CDR3 length is 14 residues. Germline assignment: CDR1 LGHNA and CDR2 YSLEER. The J segment lost 1 base and the V segment lost 3 bases, leaving 3 bases of the junction unmatched.